Listed here is a single T cell receptor beta chain. The primer mix had 60 Vbeta and 13 Jbeta primers. TCRdb keeps only in-frame clones here, not all; method: immunoSEQ multiplex PCR. The sample lists 90,000 to 130,000 clones, roughly 66% occurring once. The sample is drawn from a study of cytomegalovirus exposure and HLA in healthy donors. Sequences were obtained from PBMCs. The sequence derives from a young woman in good health and CMV-seronegative.

CDR3 nucleotide sequence: TGTGCCAGCAGTCTGGTTCGGGGAACTGAAGCTTTCTTT. Translation: CASSLVRGTEAFF. The chain is built from TRBV7-3 and TRBJ1-1; D is uncertain. This CDR3 has 13 amino acids. V lost 6 bases, J lost 5 bases, and 13 bases lay in between. Germline assignment: CDR1 SGHTA and CDR2 FQGTGA.